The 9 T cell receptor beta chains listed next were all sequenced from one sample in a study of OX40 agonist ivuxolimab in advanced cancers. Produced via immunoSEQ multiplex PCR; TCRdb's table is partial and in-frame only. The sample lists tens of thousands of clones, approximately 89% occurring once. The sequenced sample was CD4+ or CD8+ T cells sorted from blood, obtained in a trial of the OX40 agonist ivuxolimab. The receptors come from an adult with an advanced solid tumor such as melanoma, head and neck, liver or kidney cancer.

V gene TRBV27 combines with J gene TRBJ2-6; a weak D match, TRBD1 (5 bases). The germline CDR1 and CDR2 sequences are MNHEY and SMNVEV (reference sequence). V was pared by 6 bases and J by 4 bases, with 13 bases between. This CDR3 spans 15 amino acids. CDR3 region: CASSPGYGGANVLTF. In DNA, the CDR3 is TGTGCCAGCAGCCCAGGGTATGGAGGGGCCAACGTCCTGACTTTC.

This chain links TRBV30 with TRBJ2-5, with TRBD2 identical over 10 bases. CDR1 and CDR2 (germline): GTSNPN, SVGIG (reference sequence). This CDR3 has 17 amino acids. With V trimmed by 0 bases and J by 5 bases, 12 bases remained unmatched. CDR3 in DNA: TGTGCCTGGAGTGTACGGGCAATTAGCGGGGGGTGGGAGACCCAGTACTTC. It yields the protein CAWSVRAISGGWETQYF.

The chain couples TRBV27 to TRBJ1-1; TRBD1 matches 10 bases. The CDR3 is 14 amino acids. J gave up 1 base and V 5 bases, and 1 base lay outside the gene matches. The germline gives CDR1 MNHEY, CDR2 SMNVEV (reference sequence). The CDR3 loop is CASSRTGGNTEAFF. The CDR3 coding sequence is TGTGCCAGCAGTCGGACAGGGGGGAACACTGAAGCTTTCTTT.

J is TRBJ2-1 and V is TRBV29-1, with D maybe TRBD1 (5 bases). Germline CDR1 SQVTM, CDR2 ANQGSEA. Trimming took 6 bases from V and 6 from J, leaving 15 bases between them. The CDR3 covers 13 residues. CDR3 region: CSVAGYPGNEQFF. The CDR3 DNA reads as TGCAGCGTAGCAGGGTACCCAGGCAATGAGCAGTTCTTC.

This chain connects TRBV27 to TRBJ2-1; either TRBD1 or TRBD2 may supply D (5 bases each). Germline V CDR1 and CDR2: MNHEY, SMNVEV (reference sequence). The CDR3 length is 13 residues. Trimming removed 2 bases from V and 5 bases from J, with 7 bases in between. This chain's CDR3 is CASSLQGHNEQFF. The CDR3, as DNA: TGTGCCAGCAGTTTACAGGGACACAATGAGCAGTTCTTC.

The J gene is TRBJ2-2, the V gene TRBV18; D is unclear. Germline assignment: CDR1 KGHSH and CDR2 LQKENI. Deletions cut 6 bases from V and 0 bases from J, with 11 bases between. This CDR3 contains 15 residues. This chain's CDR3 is CASSSVGTNTGELFF. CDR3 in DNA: TGTGCCAGCTCGTCAGTCGGCACGAACACCGGGGAGCTGTTTTTT.

This chain's CDR3 is CASSQPRTALYGYTF. DNA for the CDR3: TGCGCCAGCAGCCAACCCAGGACAGCCCTCTATGGCTACACCTTC. This chain links TRBV4-1 with TRBJ1-2; tentative D call: TRBD1 (6 bases). CDR3 length equals 15 residues. Germline V CDR1 and CDR2: MGHRA, YSYEKL. V was shortened by 2 bases and J by 4 bases, with 14 bases between the two germline ends.

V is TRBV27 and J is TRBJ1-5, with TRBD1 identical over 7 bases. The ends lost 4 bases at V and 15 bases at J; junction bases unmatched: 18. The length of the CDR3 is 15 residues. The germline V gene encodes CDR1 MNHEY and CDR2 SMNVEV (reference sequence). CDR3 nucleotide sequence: TGTGCCAGCAGTTCAGACAGGGATCGACTTCAGCCACCGCATTTT. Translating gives CASSSDRDRLQPPHF.

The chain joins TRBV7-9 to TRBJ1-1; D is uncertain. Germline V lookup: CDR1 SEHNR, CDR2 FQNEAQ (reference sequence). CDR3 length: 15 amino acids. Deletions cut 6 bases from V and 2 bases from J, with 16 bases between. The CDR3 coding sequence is TGTGCCAGCAGGATGGGGTCCCAAGTCAACACTGAAGCTTTCTTT. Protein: CASRMGSQVNTEAFF.